The clone carrying this T cell receptor beta chain was seen only once. The limits of the CDR3 on the DNA are not certain, so only TCRdb's listed CDR3 is given. This sample is part of a study of blood T cell repertoires in COVID-19. Whole-study context: From T cells, B-cell-depleted T cells, or PBMCs came the material, which was cDNA or gDNA.

Data came from immunoSEQ multiplex PCR; TCRdb stores just in-frame clones and leaves some out. The sample holds under 200,000 clones; roughly 90% are singletons and the top ten take 6.5% to 8%. Inclusive of both ends, the CDR3 amounts to 13 amino acids. CDR1 is SQVTM, CDR2 ANQGSEA, per germline. Enrolled through a virtual design, the participants were between roughly 18 and 90 years of age and came from 24 US areas. Either two negative PCRs, clearance, or symptom resolution qualified Cohort 3 donors as recovered. Sequenced input: PBMCs or T cells enriched from blood (not recorded which). The clonotype originates from a woman between 45 and 65 years old who had recovered from COVID-19. The rearrangement joins TRBV29-1 to TRBJ1-2; the DNA was not used to check the table's D call, TRBD1. The CDR3: CSVPVGTGAGYAF.